Given below is one TCR beta chain in context. No cognate antigen has been identified for it. Per-nucleotide qualities are absent, and no much larger clonotype sits a single base away. This sample is drawn from a study of cytomegalovirus exposure and HLA in healthy donors (dated by TCRdb to the late 2010s). Regarding the study in general: According to a later analysis, the 120 validation repertoires were produced on the same platform as the 666 repertoires of the first cohort. The study aimed to test whether cataloging public T cell receptors could reveal signatures of past pathogen exposure. In addition to the first cohort of 500 to 850 subjects, a separate validation cohort of 120 different subjects was used. The study combined high-throughput TCR immunosequencing, statistical association of individual TCRs with disease status, and machine learning to predict cytomegalovirus infection status.

The investigation overall reported the following: Across donors, most TCR sequences were observed very rarely, whereas some public TCRs were present in many individuals. A few of the identified cytomegalovirus-associated TCR beta chains were confirmed in vitro to be specific for cytomegalovirus antigens. A later analysis had no HLA typing for the validation cohort, so co-occurrence there was scored across all 110 or so repertoires. The authors suggested that the approach could potentially be generalized to other disease states and immunological phenotypes. In the study, approximately 150 TCR beta chains were listed as associated with cytomegalovirus. Of the cluster scores, 85% to 95% were above 0 in a later analysis, which found that TCRs clustered in the first cohort also tended to co-occur in the approximately 110 validation repertoires. The classifier was reported to diagnose cytomegalovirus status with high specificity and sensitivity in both the original cohort and the validation cohort.

Including cysteine and phenylalanine, the CDR3 has 16 amino acids. The read is trimmed to its CDR3 DNA, 48 bases read in frame from base 1. CDR1 and CDR2 were assigned from the germline V gene as MDHEN and SYDVKM. Between the V and J ends, shortened by 3 bases and 7 bases respectively, the junction contains 19 bases. Library generation was performed with the immunoSEQ multiplex PCR assay. The study's own analysis went as follows. A statistical classification framework was built for diagnosing cytomegalovirus status from the catalog of TCR beta chain sequences. TCRdb took over this immuneACCESS table, retaining in-frame rearrangements with V and J assigned. Such tables are incomplete; in checked studies, under half of the missing clones stem from an unresolved V gene, and the remainder is unexplained. The V and J calls and clone size were taken over from that table, and D and trimming were inferred from the DNA. This sample has 230,000 or so clones in its table, and 88% of those were observed once. About 2.7% of the sample is taken by the ten largest.

Separate from the approximately 700-subject first cohort, the validation cohort of 95 to 150 subjects was the group to which the donors belonged. The TCR originated in a woman aged 18-29 years in good health and CMV-seronegative. Rearrangement joined TRBV28 to TRBJ2-1; perhaps TRBD2 is the D gene, with 6 bases matching. The sample consisted of PBMCs. The nucleotides are TGTGCCAGCAGTTTCCTGATAGCGGCCGGGGAGAATGAGCAGTTCTTC. Protein translation: CASSFLIAAGENEQFF.